The 17 T cell receptor beta chains listed next were all sequenced from one sample in a study of cytomegalovirus exposure and HLA in healthy donors. Clones were read by immunoSEQ multiplex PCR, and TCRdb kept only the in-frame ones, dropping some. The sample yields about 130,000 clones, 80% to 90% seen once. Sequenced input: PBMCs. These receptors were taken from a woman under 30 in good health and CMV-seronegative.

In regard to this clone: Different DNA sequences within this sample yield the same CDR3. The chain joins TRBV7-9 to TRBJ1-1; D is possibly TRBD1 (5 bases). CDR1 and CDR2 from the germline V gene are SEHNR and FQNEAQ (reference sequence). Trimming cost V 2 bases and J 2 bases, with 6 bases left between them. The CDR3 consists of 13 residues. CDR3 in DNA: TGTGCCAGCAGCTTAAGGGGCAACACTGAAGCTTTCTTT. It specifies CASSLRGNTEAFF.

The V gene is TRBV6-5, the J gene TRBJ2-1; tentatively, D is TRBD1 (5 bases). The CDR3 contains 16 residues. Trimming pared 0 bases from V and 4 bases from J, leaving 13 bases between. Germline CDR1 and CDR2: MNHEY and SVGAGI. The CDR3 protein is CASSYSLGREYNEQFF. In nucleotides, the CDR3 is TGTGCCAGCAGTTACTCCCTTGGCAGGGAATACAATGAGCAGTTCTTC.

The chain recombines TRBV2 with TRBJ1-6; 7 positions match TRBD1. This CDR3 comprises 14 residues. CDR1 is SNHLY and CDR2 is FYNNEI in the germline V gene. V was pared by 6 bases and J by 10 bases, with 9 bases of the junction left unmatched. This chain's CDR3 is CASSGDSAASPLHF. In nucleotides, the CDR3 is TGTGCCAGCAGCGGGGACAGCGCCGCATCACCCCTCCACTTT. Variable domain in full (rest from reference TRBV2 and TRBJ1-6): EPEVTQTPSHQVTQMGQEVILRCVPISNHLYFYWYRQILGQKVEFLVSFYNNEISEKSEIFDDQFSVERPDGSNFTLKIRSTKLEDSAMYFCASSGDSAASPLHFGNGTRLTVT.

The chain has TRBV28 and TRBJ1-4, with D maybe TRBD1 (6 bases). This CDR3 has 14 amino acids. Trimming shortened V by 8 bases and J by 6 bases, and 16 bases separated the two germline ends. CDR1 is MDHEN and CDR2 is SYDVKM in the germline V gene. The CDR3 loop is CASLTGTQDEKLFF. The CDR3 coding sequence is TGTGCCAGCCTCACCGGGACACAGGATGAAAAACTGTTTTTT.

The CDR3 region has the DNA TGTGCCTGGAGTACACCGGGACAGGACTACAATGAGCAGTTCTTC. As protein: CAWSTPGQDYNEQFF. The chain is built from TRBV30 and TRBJ2-1; TRBD1 aligns across 8 bases. The germline CDR1 and CDR2 sequences are GTSNPN and SVGIG (reference sequence). Unmatched junction bases numbered 6, after V lost 2 bases and J lost 3 bases. The CDR3 has 15 residues.

J is TRBJ1-2 and V is TRBV11-2; D is undetermined. V was pared by 5 bases and J by 8 bases, with 15 bases between. Germline CDR1 is SGHAT and CDR2 is FQNNGV. The CDR3 totals 13 residues. CDR3 sequence (DNA): TGTGCCAGCAGCCCATTTAAAGACATGGGCTACACCTTC. Its translation: CASSPFKDMGYTF.

The J gene is TRBJ2-1, the V gene TRBV6-4; the D gene is possibly TRBD1 (5 bases). CDR1 and CDR2 (germline): MRHNA, SNTAGT. The V end lost 3 bases, the J end lost 0 bases, and 9 bases lay between the germline ends. CDR3 length: 15 residues. The CDR3 is CASSEGLSSYNEQFF. CDR3 bases: TGTGCCAGCAGTGAGGGGCTGAGCTCCTACAATGAGCAGTTCTTC.

The chain joins TRBV4-3 to TRBJ2-1; weak D call: TRBD2 (6 bases). V dropped 1 base and J dropped 4 bases, with 8 bases sitting between them. The CDR3 consists of 14 residues. Germline V CDR1 and CDR2: LGHNA, YSLEER. CDR3: CASSQGTTYNEQFF. The CDR3 DNA is TGCGCCAGCAGCCAAGGGACTACATACAATGAGCAGTTCTTC.

The genes are TRBV28 and TRBJ1-5; TRBD1 aligns across 7 bases. Unmatched junction bases numbered 3, after V lost 4 bases and J lost 0 bases. Germline values: CDR1 MDHEN, CDR2 SYDVKM. This CDR3 has 15 amino acids. CDR3 in amino acids: CASSYRGLSNQPQHF. DNA for the CDR3: TGTGCCAGCAGTTACAGGGGACTTAGCAATCAGCCCCAGCATTTT.

The V call is TRBV28, the J call TRBJ2-7; D uncertain. The germline gives CDR1 MDHEN, CDR2 SYDVKM. V shed 5 bases and J shed 1 base, with 9 bases lying between them. The CDR3 has 13 residues. The CDR3 DNA is TGTGCCAGCAGTCTCGGCGGTTCCTACGAGCAGTACTTC. Translated: CASSLGGSYEQYF.

CDR3 sequence: CASSKGLTYEQYF. The CDR3 DNA reads as TGTGCCAGCTCAAAGGGGCTAACCTACGAGCAGTACTTC. The rearrangement uses TRBV18 and TRBJ2-7; D is possibly TRBD1 (5 bases). The germline CDR1 and CDR2 sequences are KGHSH and LQKENI. Trimming took 5 bases from V and 2 from J, leaving 10 bases between them. The CDR3 covers 13 residues.

The rearrangement uses TRBV12-5 and TRBJ1-2; D unclear. Between the trimmed V and J ends, which lost 3 bases and 5 bases, there was a span of 10 bases. The V gene's germline CDR1 is LGHNT and CDR2 FRNRAP. The CDR3 loop spans 13 amino acids. CDR3 sequence: CASGFETSYGYTF. The CDR3, as DNA: TGTGCTAGTGGTTTCGAGACAAGTTATGGCTACACCTTC.

The chain joins TRBV7-9 to TRBJ2-7; 8 bases map to TRBD1. Unmatched junction bases numbered 6, after V lost 2 bases and J lost 6 bases. Germline lookup yields CDR1 SEHNR and CDR2 FQNEAQ (reference sequence). The CDR3 length is 14 residues. CDR3 DNA sequence: TGTGCCAGCAGCTTATCGGGACAGGAGAGCGAGCAGTACTTC. Its protein product is CASSLSGQESEQYF.

The chain employs TRBV28 and TRBJ1-2; possibly TRBD1 for D (6 bases). Trimming took off 5 bases at V and 0 bases at J, with 19 bases between the two ends. CDR3 size: 17 residues. Germline V gives CDR1 MDHEN, CDR2 SYDVKM. The CDR3 DNA follows: TGTGCCAGCAGTCCAGAACCTACAGGGTTTGCTAACTATGGCTACACCTTC. This encodes CASSPEPTGFANYGYTF.

The rearrangement links TRBV7-7 to TRBJ2-5, with 10 positions matching TRBD2. The CDR3 sequence is 14 residues long. Germline CDR1 reads SSHAT; CDR2 reads FNYEAQ (reference sequence). Trimming removed 4 bases from V and 5 bases from J; junction bases left unmatched: 4. The CDR3 DNA is TGTGCCAGCAGCTCTAGCGGGGGTACGGAGACCCAGTACTTC. It translates to CASSSSGGTETQYF.

The rearrangement links TRBV7-9 to TRBJ2-2; a weak D match, TRBD2 (6 bases). CDR1 and CDR2 (germline): SEHNR, FQNEAQ (reference sequence). V was trimmed by 1 base and J by 13 bases, leaving 13 bases between them. CDR3 length equals 13 residues. The CDR3 region is CASSLGAWRGLFF. The CDR3 nucleotides are TGTGCCAGCAGCTTAGGGGCCTGGCGGGGGCTGTTTTTT.

V and J are TRBV5-1 and TRBJ2-7, with 14 bases identical to TRBD2. The CDR3 runs to 18 residues. V lost 0 bases and J lost 2; bases outside the gene matches: 7. Germline-derived CDR1 and CDR2 are SGHRS and YFSETQ. The CDR3 is CASSLAGTSGSFAYEQYF. Written as DNA, the CDR3 is TGCGCCAGCAGCTTGGCCGGGACTAGCGGGAGTTTCGCCTACGAGCAGTACTTC.